This TCR beta chain was recovered during a study of shared clonotypes between healthy human individuals. Findings and limits, study-wide: The study's rarefaction showed incomplete sorted-subset sequencing despite large depth. Naive subsets typically showed greater estimated richness than memory subsets.

V was cut by 4 bases and J by 6 bases, with 7 bases left in between. Germline values: CDR1 MRHNA, CDR2 SNTAGT. The CDR3 is 13 residues long. Across several immunoSEQ plates, the genomic DNA of each subset was split evenly. How the authors handled the data: Owing to the provision of junction-only sequences devoid of quality scores by immunoSEQ, filtering differed. Libraries were prepared by immunoSEQ multiplex PCR; TCRdb keeps only in-frame clonotypes and omits some of them. That table gives V, J and clone size, and the DNA gave D and trimming. The sample lists about 2 million clones, 90% to 95% occurring once. A note on this clone: Its antigen is not known.

The chain recombines TRBV6-4 with TRBJ1-6; D perhaps matches TRBD1 (5 bases). This TCR was sampled from a man aged 18 to 35 in good health. The specimen sequenced was naive CD4+ T cells sorted from blood. Subset defined: CD45RA+ positively selected. CDR3 sequence: CASSGTINSPLHF. CDR3 nucleotides: TGTGCCAGCAGTGGGACAATTAATTCACCCCTCCACTTT.